The TCR beta chain under discussion was sequenced for a study of CD8 T cells in Susac syndrome. Across the study: The sequenced Susac syndrome patients included about six who had clinically active disease and under 10 who were in remission.

When the RNA was reverse transcribed, random hexamers were used with an input of about 0.5 to 1 ug. Amplification of TCR beta CDR3 across 54 Vbeta and 13 Jbeta was performed with immunoSEQ multiplex PCR. TCRdb ran MiXCR on the immunoSEQ multiplex PCR reads and lists one entry per CDR3 protein. The sample lists over 150,000 distinct CDR3 sequences, just under 95% occurring once. Germline lookup yields CDR1 MDHEN and CDR2 SYDVKM. The germline V and J ends were trimmed by 1 base and 6 bases, with 7 bases remaining between them. This CDR3 has 12 residues. The clonotype was recovered from a human donor with Susac syndrome. Sequencing was carried out using CD4+ T cells from PBMCs. This chain links TRBV28 with TRBJ2-7; D gene unclear. The CDR3 nucleotides read TGTGCCAGCAGTTTATTTGGATTCGAGCAGTACTTC. Residues: CASSLFGFEQYF.